This entry lists 29 T cell receptor beta chains sequenced from one sample in a study of beta chain features in type 1 diabetes. All of the isolated RNA was reverse transcribed, so expressed TCRB transcripts were sequenced. The assay was immunoSEQ multiplex PCR, and TCRdb's table has in-frame clones only and misses some. The profile shows around 44,000 clones, around 52% of them singletons. Sequences were obtained from Tregs from blood. All receptors come from a woman aged 18-29 years in good health.

This clone is labeled medium-sized. V gene TRBV7-9 combines with J gene TRBJ1-2; TRBD1 aligns across 7 bases. The germline CDR1 and CDR2 sequences are SEHNR and FQNEAQ (reference sequence). CDR3 length equals 12 residues. With V trimmed by 4 bases and J by 4 bases, 0 bases remained unmatched. Written as DNA, the CDR3 is TGTGCCAGCAGCTGGGACAGCTATGGCTACACCTTC. Residues: CASSWDSYGYTF.

The J gene is TRBJ1-1, the V gene TRBV18; D may be TRBD1 (5 bases). Trimming removed 0 bases at V and 6 bases at J, with 14 bases between. This CDR3 comprises 15 residues. Germline lookup yields CDR1 KGHSH and CDR2 LQKENI. The CDR3 protein is CASSPPAGFGPEAFF. DNA of the CDR3: TGTGCCAGCTCACCACCGGCAGGGTTCGGTCCTGAAGCTTTCTTT. The full variable domain, completed using reference TRBV18 and TRBJ1-1, is NAGVMQNPRHLVRRRGQEARLRCSPMKGHSHVYWYRQLPEEGLKFMVYLQKENIIDESGMPKERFSAEFPKEGPSILRIQQVVRGDSAAYFCASSPPAGFGPEAFFGQGTRLTVV.

This chain joins TRBV28 and TRBJ1-1, with D uncertain. Germline V lookup: CDR1 MDHEN, CDR2 SYDVKM. The CDR3 spans 14 residues. V dropped 2 bases and J dropped 1 base, with 8 bases sitting between them. This CDR3 reads CASSLPRSNTEAFF. The CDR3 nucleotides are TGTGCCAGCAGTTTACCCAGATCGAACACTGAAGCTTTCTTT.

This clone was seen many times. The V and J genes are TRBV19 and TRBJ1-1, with a possible D match to TRBD1 (5 bases). The CDR3 totals 11 residues. V was pared by 10 bases and J by 12 bases, with 18 bases between. CDR1 and CDR2 (germline): LNHDA, SQIVND (reference sequence). This chain's CDR3 is CATQRAGLSFF. CDR3 DNA: TGTGCCACTCAGCGGGCAGGGTTGTCTTTCTTT.

This clone was seen only a few times. The V gene is TRBV29-1, the J gene TRBJ2-7; the match to TRBD2 covers 11 bases. Germline V gene lookup returns CDR1 SQVTM and CDR2 ANQGSEA. J was trimmed by 6 bases and V by 6 bases; bases with no gene match: 4. There are 12 residues in the CDR3. The CDR3 spells CSVVGLAGEQYF. CDR3 coding DNA: TGCAGCGTAGTAGGACTAGCGGGCGAGCAGTACTTC.

The CDR3 loop is CASSADLGRAFF. The CDR3 DNA reads TGTGCCAGCAGTGCGGACTTAGGGAGGGCTTTCTTT. This chain links TRBV28 with TRBJ1-1; D not certain. Germline V gene sequence: CDR1 MDHEN, CDR2 SYDVKM. Trimming left V 5 bases short and J 11 bases short, with 15 bases between. The CDR3 loop spans 12 amino acids.

The genes are TRBV6-1 and TRBJ2-3; 8 nucleotides line up with TRBD2. Trimming removed 4 bases from V and 0 bases from J; junction bases left unmatched: 9. The CDR3 spans 17 residues. Germline assignment: CDR1 MNHNS and CDR2 SASEGT. The CDR3 DNA reads as TGTGCCAGCAGTGGGGTAGGGACTAGTCTTAGCACAGATACGCAGTATTTT. Protein product: CASSGVGTSLSTDTQYF.

The rearrangement links TRBV7-6 to TRBJ1-2; D is perhaps TRBD1 (5 bases). CDR1 SGHVS and CDR2 FNYEAQ come from the germline V gene. CDR3 length: 13 amino acids. V shed 5 bases and J shed 4 bases, with 11 bases lying between them. CDR3 DNA sequence: TGTGCCAGCAGCATCGACAGCCGCTATGGCTACACCTTC. Translation gives CASSIDSRYGYTF. The whole variable domain, remainder taken from reference TRBV7-6 and TRBJ1-2, is GAGVSQSPRYKVTKRGQDVALRCDPISGHVSLYWYRQALGQGPEFLTYFNYEAQQDKSGLPNDRFSAERPEGSISTLTIQRTEQRDSAMYRCASSIDSRYGYTFGSGTRLTVV.

This clone came up a few times. The V gene is TRBV18, the J gene TRBJ2-4, with 10 nucleotides matching TRBD2. The germline V gene encodes CDR1 KGHSH and CDR2 LQKENI. CDR3 length equals 17 residues. Trimming removed 3 bases from V and 4 bases from J; junction bases left unmatched: 9. CDR3 in amino acids: CASSPSTSGTRKNIQYF. The DNA for the CDR3 is TGTGCCAGCTCACCTTCAACTAGCGGGACAAGAAAAAACATTCAGTACTTC.

This chain joins TRBV7-6 and TRBJ2-7; 8 nucleotides match TRBD2. This CDR3 contains 15 residues. Per germline, CDR1 SGHVS and CDR2 FNYEAQ. After removal of 5 bases from V and 2 bases from J, the junction contained 8 bases not matched to a gene. The CDR3 sequence is CASSEGLVGTYEQYF. CDR3 bases: TGTGCCAGCAGCGAGGGACTAGTGGGGACCTACGAGCAGTACTTC.

The CDR3 loop is CASSLGLQGTYEQYF. DNA of the CDR3: TGTGCCAGCAGCTTAGGATTACAGGGGACCTACGAGCAGTACTTC. This chain connects TRBV7-8 to TRBJ2-7; 7 bases fit TRBD1. V lost 1 base to trimming and J lost 2 bases; unmatched junction nucleotides: 5. The CDR3 runs 15 residues. Looked up from germline, CDR1 is SGHVS and CDR2 is FQNEAQ.

The V call is TRBV7-2, the J call TRBJ2-1; 9 nucleotides align to TRBD2. CDR3 length equals 15 residues. Per germline, CDR1 SGHTA and CDR2 FQGNSA. V gave up 2 bases and J gave up 7 bases; unmatched junction bases: 6. CDR3 loop: CASSLLRTSENEQFF. The CDR3 DNA is TGTGCCAGCAGCTTACTCCGGACTAGCGAGAATGAGCAGTTCTTC.

V usage is TRBV7-9 and J usage is TRBJ2-1, with D possibly being TRBD2 (6 bases). The CDR3 loop spans 16 amino acids. CDR1 is SEHNR, CDR2 FQNEAQ, per germline (reference sequence). The V gene lost 3 bases and the J gene lost 1 base, with 13 bases spanning the gap. In nucleotides, the CDR3 is TGTGCCAGCAGCTTCCGGAGCGGGCAATCCTACAATGAGCAGTTCTTC. Encoded protein: CASSFRSGQSYNEQFF.

On this clone: The conserved closing phenylalanine or tryptophan is absent in this CDR3, likely reflecting a read error. The V and J genes are TRBV5-6 and TRBJ1-4, with 9 bases that match TRBD1. Germline V gene data show CDR1 as SGHDT and CDR2 as YYEEEE. The junction had 5 bases not matched to a gene; V was cut back by 4 bases and J by 7 bases. CDR3 length: 14 amino acids. This CDR3 is CASSRTGVVEKLFI. For the CDR3, the DNA is TGTGCCAGCAGCCGGACAGGGGTCGTTGAAAAACTGTTTATT.

This clone was seen a single time. A junction end diverges from the germline sequence, so it may reflect a read error. The chain recombines TRBV2 with TRBJ2-5; 12 positions agree with TRBD2. In germline, CDR1 is SNHLY, CDR2 FYNNEI. This CDR3 comprises 14 residues. As DNA, the CDR3 is TGTGCCAGCAGTAAGACTAGCGGGAGTGGTACCCCGTACTTC. Residues: CASSKTSGSGTPYF.

The rearrangement links TRBV28 to TRBJ2-7, with a weak D call TRBD2 (6 bases). V lost 7 bases, J lost 6 bases, and 22 bases lay in between. There are 15 residues in the CDR3. CDR1 is MDHEN and CDR2 is SYDVKM in the germline V gene. CDR3 sequence reads: CASNRRSSGRSEQYF. DNA of the CDR3: TGTGCCAGCAACCGGAGGAGCTCAGGGAGGTCCGAGCAGTACTTC.

V gene TRBV6-6 combines with J gene TRBJ1-2; no definite D call. Germline V gene lookup returns CDR1 MNHNY and CDR2 SVGAGI (reference sequence). This CDR3 is 14 amino acids long. V was shortened by 8 bases and J by 7 bases, with 20 bases between the two germline ends. The CDR3 loop is CASVPEGNSLGYTF. The DNA of the CDR3 is TGTGCCAGCGTGCCGGAGGGAAACAGTCTTGGCTACACCTTC.

V is TRBV10-3 and J is TRBJ1-1; possibly TRBD1 for D (6 bases). The CDR3 contains 12 residues. Germline V CDR1 and CDR2: ENHRY, SYGVKD. Trimming removed 3 bases from V and 8 bases from J, with 10 bases in between. The CDR3 DNA follows: TGTGCCATCAGTGACTCGGACAGCGAAGCTTTCTTT. This translates into CAISDSDSEAFF.

This rearrangement joins TRBV28 to TRBJ2-1; 9 nucleotides line up with TRBD2. The V gene's germline CDR1 is MDHEN and CDR2 SYDVKM. This CDR3 spans 13 amino acids. J lost 7 bases, V lost 7 bases, and 5 bases had no gene match. The CDR3 DNA is TGTGCCAGCATAAGGAGCGGGGGGAATGAGCAGTTCTTC. Its translation: CASIRSGGNEQFF. Using reference TRBV28 and TRBJ2-1 for the parts outside the CDR3, the full variable domain is DVKVTQSSRYLVKRTGEKVFLECVQDMDHENMFWYRQDPGLGLRLIYFSYDVKMKEKGDIPEGYSVSREKKERFSLILESASTNQTSMYLCASIRSGGNEQFFGPGTRLTVL.

The V call is TRBV18, the J call TRBJ1-3; possibly TRBD1 for D (5 bases). Germline V CDR1 and CDR2: KGHSH, LQKENI. The CDR3 totals 14 residues. The germline V and J ends were trimmed by 1 base and 4 bases, with 8 bases remaining between them. The CDR3 here is CASSPQGNGNTIYF. DNA for the CDR3: TGTGCCAGCTCACCACAGGGGAACGGAAACACCATATATTTT.

This chain joins TRBV6-5 and TRBJ2-7; D is perhaps TRBD1 (5 bases). The CDR3 runs to 15 residues. V lost 0 bases and J lost 2, with 11 bases in between. Germline V gives CDR1 MNHEY, CDR2 SVGAGI. The CDR3 nucleotides are TGTGCCAGCAGTTACTCGGGGCTCGCCCCCTACGAGCAGTACTTC. It is translated as CASSYSGLAPYEQYF.

CDR3 coding DNA: TGTGCCAGCAGCCCCCGGGACACACTACACACTGAAGCTTTCTTT. Protein: CASSPRDTLHTEAFF. This chain connects TRBV5-4 to TRBJ1-1; TRBD1 might be the D (6 bases). Trimming stripped 4 bases from V and 3 bases from J, with 16 bases between. Per germline, CDR1 SGHNT and CDR2 YYREEE (reference sequence). The CDR3 spans 15 residues. Combining the CDR3 with reference TRBV5-4 and TRBJ1-1 gives the whole variable domain ETGVTQSPTHLIKTRGQQVTLRCSSQSGHNTVSWYQQALGQGPQFIFQYYREEENGRGNFPPRFSGLQFPNYSSELNVNALELDDSALYLCASSPRDTLHTEAFFGQGTRLTVV.

The chain employs TRBV29-1 and TRBJ2-4; weak D call: TRBD2 (7 bases). This CDR3 comprises 12 residues. Trimming stripped 7 bases from V and 9 bases from J, with 16 bases between. CDR1 is SQVTM, CDR2 ANQGSEA, per germline. This CDR3 reads CSADGGPGIQYF. As DNA, the CDR3 is TGCAGCGCCGACGGGGGGCCCGGCATTCAGTACTTC.

The chain combines TRBV28 with TRBJ2-1; 11 bases fit TRBD2. Per the germline V gene, CDR1 is MDHEN and CDR2 is SYDVKM. J was trimmed by 0 bases and V by 7 bases; bases with no gene match: 8. CDR3 size: 17 residues. The CDR3 is CASIAGTSGSSYNEQFF. Written as DNA, the CDR3 is TGTGCCAGCATCGCGGGGACTAGCGGTAGCTCCTACAATGAGCAGTTCTTC.

This clone was seen a handful of times. The genes are TRBV18 and TRBJ2-1, with TRBD2 matching 11 bases. The J segment lost 9 bases and the V segment lost 4 bases, leaving 14 bases of the junction unmatched. Looked up from germline, CDR1 is KGHSH and CDR2 is LQKENI. The CDR3 is made up of 17 amino acids. The CDR3 sequence: CASSRTTTSGSWSEQFF. The CDR3 nucleotides are TGTGCCAGCTCACGAACAACAACTAGCGGGAGTTGGAGTGAGCAGTTCTTC.

The genes are TRBV5-1 and TRBJ2-1, with D possibly being TRBD2 (6 bases). With 4 bases removed from V and 1 base from J, the gap between germline ends came to 12 bases. Germline lookup yields CDR1 SGHRS and CDR2 YFSETQ. The CDR3 length is 15 residues. The CDR3 reads CASSLLARSYNEQFF. CDR3 DNA sequence: TGCGCCAGCAGCCTTCTAGCGAGGTCCTACAATGAGCAGTTCTTC.

This clone was picked up a small number of times. The J gene is TRBJ2-6, the V gene TRBV7-8; the match to TRBD2 covers 10 bases. Germline CDR1 SGHVS, CDR2 FQNEAQ. V shed 0 bases, J shed 2 bases, and the junction held 1 base outside the gene matches. There are 17 residues in the CDR3. The CDR3 spells CASSLASGRTGANVLTF. CDR3 nucleotides: TGTGCCAGCAGCTTAGCTAGCGGGAGGACTGGGGCCAACGTCCTGACTTTC.

The sample holds a few counts of this clone. The chain combines TRBV5-1 with TRBJ1-4; 11 bases fit TRBD1. After removal of 3 bases from V and 2 bases from J, the junction contained 6 bases not matched to a gene. Germline assignment: CDR1 SGHRS and CDR2 YFSETQ. The CDR3 consists of 17 residues. The CDR3 protein is CASSSGQGAPTNEKLFF. CDR3 DNA sequence: TGCGCCAGCAGCTCCGGACAGGGGGCCCCCACTAATGAAAAACTGTTTTTT.

J is TRBJ2-7 and V is TRBV29-1, with D perhaps matching TRBD2 (5 bases). Trimming removed 6 bases at V and 2 bases at J, with 14 bases between. The CDR3 length is 13 residues. The germline V gene has CDR1 SQVTM and CDR2 ANQGSEA. DNA for the CDR3: TGCAGCGTAACGGTCGGGGTGACCTACGAGCAGTACTTC. It yields the protein CSVTVGVTYEQYF.